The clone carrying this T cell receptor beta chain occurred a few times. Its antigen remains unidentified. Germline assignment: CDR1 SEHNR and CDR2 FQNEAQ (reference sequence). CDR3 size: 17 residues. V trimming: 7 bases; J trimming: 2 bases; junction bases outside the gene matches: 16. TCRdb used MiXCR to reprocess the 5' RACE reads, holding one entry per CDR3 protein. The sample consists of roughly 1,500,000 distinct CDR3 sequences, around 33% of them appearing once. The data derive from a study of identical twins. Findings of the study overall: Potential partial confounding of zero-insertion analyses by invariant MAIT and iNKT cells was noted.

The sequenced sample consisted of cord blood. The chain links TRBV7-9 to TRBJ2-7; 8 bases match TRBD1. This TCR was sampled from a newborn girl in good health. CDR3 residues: CASTLSQVRDRPYEQYF. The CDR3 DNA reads TGTGCCAGCACCCTATCGCAAGTACGGGACAGGCCCTACGAGCAGTACTTC.